This passage covers 10 T cell receptor beta chains from one sample sequenced in a study of OX40 agonist ivuxolimab in advanced cancers. Produced via immunoSEQ multiplex PCR; TCRdb's table is partial and in-frame only. Counted here are about 73,000 clones, 80% to 90% occurring once; the ten biggest clones make up about a tenth. Sequenced material: CD4+ or CD8+ T cells sorted from blood, taken in a trial of the OX40 agonist ivuxolimab. Source of these receptors: an adult with an advanced solid tumor such as melanoma, head and neck, liver or kidney cancer.

This clone has just one count. The chain joins TRBV7-6 to TRBJ2-5; D unresolved. Germline V gene lookup returns CDR1 SGHVS and CDR2 FNYEAQ. The CDR3 extends over 12 amino acids. Trimming stripped 5 bases from V and 4 bases from J, with 8 bases between. DNA of the CDR3: TGTGCCAGCAGCCCGTTCGGAGAGACCCAGTACTTC. Translating it yields CASSPFGETQYF.

Here the CDR3 reads CASSSGTAREQYF. The CDR3 DNA sequence: TGTGCCAGCAGCTCAGGGACAGCTCGGGAGCAGTACTTC. The V and J genes are TRBV11-3 and TRBJ2-7, with 7 nucleotides matching TRBD1. This CDR3 region has 13 residues. V dropped 4 bases and J dropped 7; count of bases not matched to a gene: 7. Per germline, CDR1 SGHNT and CDR2 YENEEA.

The chain recombines TRBV7-6 with TRBJ2-2; tentatively, D is TRBD1 or TRBD2 (5 bases each). The CDR3 spans 17 residues. CDR1 and CDR2 (germline): SGHVS, FNYEAQ. V lost 0 bases and J 4 bases, leaving 15 bases between the germline ends. CDR3 coding DNA: TGTGCCAGCAGCTTAGCACTTGGCCGGGACCCCACCGGGGAGCTGTTTTTT. Protein sequence: CASSLALGRDPTGELFF.

The V and J genes are TRBV9 and TRBJ1-1, with 9 bases lining up with TRBD1. CDR3 length: 15 residues. Per germline, CDR1 SGDLS and CDR2 YYNGEE. V lost 3 bases and J lost 1; bases outside the gene matches: 4. The CDR3 nucleotides are TGTGCCAGCAGCGAAACAGGGGGCTGGAACACTGAAGCTTTCTTT. This codes for CASSETGGWNTEAFF.

V is TRBV5-4 and J is TRBJ2-7, with D tentatively TRBD2 (5 bases). Deletions cut 1 base from V and 9 bases from J, with 14 bases between. This CDR3 is 13 amino acids long. Germline lookup yields CDR1 SGHNT and CDR2 YYREEE (reference sequence). The CDR3 loop reads CASSLIRGKGQYF. The CDR3 DNA is TGTGCCAGCAGCTTGATCCGGGGAAAGGGGCAGTACTTC.

This clone was recorded a few times. The chain joins TRBV5-1 to TRBJ2-7; no clear D. Trimming removed 0 bases from V and 0 bases from J, with 10 bases in between. The germline gives CDR1 SGHRS, CDR2 YFSETQ. There are 15 residues in the CDR3. CDR3 bases: TGCGCCAGCAGCTTGGATTTCGGCAGCTCCTACGAGCAGTACTTC. It is translated as CASSLDFGSSYEQYF.

The rearrangement uses TRBV29-1 and TRBJ2-1; no clear D gene. Germline assignment: CDR1 SQVTM and CDR2 ANQGSEA. Trimming pared 1 base from V and 2 bases from J, leaving 15 bases between. The CDR3 runs to 16 residues. CDR3: CSVEGWARSTYNEQFF. In DNA, the CDR3 is TGCAGCGTTGAAGGATGGGCCAGATCGACCTACAATGAGCAGTTCTTC.

This rearrangement joins TRBV7-8 to TRBJ2-1; perhaps D is TRBD1 or TRBD2 (5 bases each). CDR1 and CDR2 from the germline V gene are SGHVS and FQNEAQ. Trimming took 7 bases from V and 9 from J, leaving 10 bases between them. The CDR3 covers 11 residues. The DNA of the CDR3 is TGTGCCAGCACCACTGGGGGTGAGCAGTTCTTC. Its translation: CASTTGGEQFF.

V is TRBV5-5 and J is TRBJ2-1, with D tentatively TRBD1 (5 bases). The length of the CDR3 is 16 residues. Trimming took 1 base from V and 3 from J, leaving 14 bases between them. Germline values: CDR1 SGHKS, CDR2 YYEKEE (reference sequence). This chain's CDR3 is CASSLSWQGYYNEQFF. The CDR3 nucleotides are TGTGCCAGCAGCTTGTCGTGGCAGGGATACTACAATGAGCAGTTCTTC. Supplemented by reference TRBV5-5 and TRBJ2-1, the full variable domain reads DAGVTQSPTHLIKTRGQQVTLRCSPISGHKSVSWYQQVLGQGPQFIFQYYEKEERGRGNFPDRFSARQFPNYSSELNVNALLLGDSALYLCASSLSWQGYYNEQFFGPGTRLTVL.

The chain recombines TRBV28 with TRBJ1-1; D might be TRBD1 (5 bases). Per the germline V gene, CDR1 is MDHEN and CDR2 is SYDVKM. Trimming removed 11 bases at V and 5 bases at J, with 9 bases between. The CDR3 runs to 10 residues. CDR3 in amino acids: CALGGTEAFF. DNA for the CDR3: TGTGCCCTGGGGGGGACTGAAGCTTTCTTT.